The TCR beta chain described here comes from a study of T cells in Graves' hyperthyroidism and ophthalmopathy. Each diagnosis drew on symptoms, thyroxine, TRAb, thyroid ultrasound and orbital computed tomography findings. Amplified TCR beta CDR3 regions derived from RNA transcripts. Using the HTBI primer set, a first-round RT-PCR was run on the TCR CDR3. TCRdb processed the multiplex PCR reads anew with MiXCR; each CDR3 protein has one entry. This table holds over 150,000 distinct CDR3 sequences, roughly 17% found once. Overall study findings and caveats: Stable hyperthyroidism and ophthalmopathy were separated using 13 V-J signatures. Blood also contained most expanded thyroid clonotypes above 0.001.

About this clonotype itself: Its antigen is not known.

This receptor was obtained from a woman aged 50 to 60 with Graves' hyperthyroidism. The sequencing input was blood.

This CDR3 reads CASSSRDRGGGTGELFF. For the CDR3, the DNA is TGTGCCAGCAGTTCCCGGGACAGGGGAGGGGGCACCGGGGAGCTGTTTTTT. This rearrangement joins TRBV2 to TRBJ2-2, with 10 positions matching TRBD1. CDR3 length: 17 amino acids. V was pared by 5 bases and J by 4 bases, with 10 bases of the junction left unmatched. Germline V gene lookup returns CDR1 SNHLY and CDR2 FYNNEI.